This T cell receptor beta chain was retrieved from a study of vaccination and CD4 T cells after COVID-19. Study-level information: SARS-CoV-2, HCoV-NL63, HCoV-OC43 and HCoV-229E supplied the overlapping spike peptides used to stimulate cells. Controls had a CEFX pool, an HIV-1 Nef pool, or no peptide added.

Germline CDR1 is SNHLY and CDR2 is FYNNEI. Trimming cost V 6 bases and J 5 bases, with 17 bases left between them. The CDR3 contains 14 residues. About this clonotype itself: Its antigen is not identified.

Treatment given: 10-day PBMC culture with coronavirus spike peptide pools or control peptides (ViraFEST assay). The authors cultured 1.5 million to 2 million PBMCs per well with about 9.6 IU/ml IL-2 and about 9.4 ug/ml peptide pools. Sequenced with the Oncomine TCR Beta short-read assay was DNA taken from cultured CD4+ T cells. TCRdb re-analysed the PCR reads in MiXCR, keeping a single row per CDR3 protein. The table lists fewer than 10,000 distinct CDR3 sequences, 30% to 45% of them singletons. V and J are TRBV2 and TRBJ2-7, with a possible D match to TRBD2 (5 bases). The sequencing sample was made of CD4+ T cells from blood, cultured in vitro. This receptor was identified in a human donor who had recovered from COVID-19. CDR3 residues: CASRSLEGRNEQYF. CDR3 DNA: TGTGCCAGCAGATCCCTTGAGGGAAGGAACGAGCAGTACTTC.